This T cell receptor (beta chain) comes out of a study of early stage breast cancer tumors (dated by TCRdb to about 2017). At the level of the whole study: Of the roughly 15 invasive breast tumors, some twelve were found to be estrogen receptor-positive, progesterone receptor-positive and HER2-negative. Of the roughly 12 ER+/PR+/HER2- tumors, eight were classified as invasive ductal carcinomas and four as invasive lobular carcinomas. On average, each sample got about 10-fold read coverage. Across all samples, a few million templates representing approximately 1.2 million unique clonotypes were detected. Points the paper makes about the study in general: Analysis by tumor subtype was prevented by the small cohort size. Repertoires from blood and normal breast were more alike than repertoires from blood and tumor, and in about 85% of the 16 patients, comparing each tissue with blood separated tumor from normal. Bulk genomic DNA sequencing of unsorted cells missed chain pairing and functional markers such as CD4, CD8 and FOXP3. Compared with adjacent normal breast tissue, tumors had around 2.6-fold higher T cell density and higher clonality. Enriched TCRB sequences shared across patients were mostly commonly generated sequences, unlikely to play an important role in the tumor microenvironment.

The study profiled bulk TCR beta-chain repertoires in matched peripheral blood, tumor and adjacent normal breast tissue taken from fewer than 20 patients with early-stage breast cancer. Before surgery, 5-10 mL of whole blood was collected in EDTA tubes and processed within 2 hours. Peripheral blood mononuclear cells were isolated by Ficoll-Paque centrifugation in SepMate-50 tubes. PBMCs were cryopreserved in aliquots of about 2 to 4 million cells in roughly 90% FBS with roughly 10% DMSO and kept in liquid nitrogen. Genomic DNA was extracted with the Qiagen AllPrep DNA/RNA Mini kit. Every sample was amplified as two independent genomic DNA replicates, using roughly 0.5 ug for blood and about 1.4 ug for tumor or normal breast. TCRB sequencing of genomic DNA was carried out with the ImmunoSeq Intro kit according to the manufacturer's instructions. Multiplex PCR ran roughly 30 cycles with proprietary primers and spike-in control sequences for absolute quantification. Single-end 150-bp reads were used to sequence an 87-bp fragment covering the CDR3 and the flanking V and J genes. Each lane of an Illumina MiSeq running version 3.0 chemistry carried seven multiplexed samples, with two replicates apiece. The authors processed their data as follows. Raw data were processed with the vendor's proprietary pipeline, and both replicates were merged into a single result per sample. To define clonotypes, the study grouped productive rearrangements that shared the V-gene family, CDR3 amino acid sequence and J-gene segment. To compute clonality, the normalized Shannon entropy (Pielou evenness) of TCRB abundances was subtracted from 1. T cell density was estimated by dividing total templates by the number of input cells inferred from the DNA input amount. Recon, run with its default parameters, was used to estimate overall repertoire diversity and clonality. Clonotypes with over 0.1% abundance in tumor and at least 32-fold higher abundance in tumor than in normal breast were defined as tumor-enriched. TCRdb provides this immuneACCESS table in a form limited to in-frame rearrangements. Some clones are lacking; in checked studies, under half of them reflect an unresolved V gene, and why the rest are absent is not known. Clone size and the V and J calls come from that table; the DNA yielded D and trimming. This sample gives roughly 49,000 clones in total; roughly 78% of them show up just once. The ten largest clonotypes hold roughly 3.4% of the sample.

Note on this clone: Its antigen is still unknown. It has no much larger one-base neighbor in the sample; base qualities were not kept.

The germline V gene gives CDR1 as SGHVS and CDR2 as FNYEAQ. Trimming accounts for 3 bases at V and 3 bases at J, while the number of junction bases matched to no gene is 3. The CDR3 spans 15 residues, from the cysteine through the phenylalanine. CDR3 DNA is the only sequence kept; it has 45 bases, read in frame from the first base. Here the chain combines TRBV7-6 and TRBJ2-1; TRBD2 fits 9 bases in the junction. The sample consisted of blood. The TCR originated in a person aged 40-50 years with breast cancer. The bases read TGTGCCAGCAGCTTGACTAGCGGAAACTACAATGAGCAGTTCTTC. Its protein reads: CASSLTSGNYNEQFF.